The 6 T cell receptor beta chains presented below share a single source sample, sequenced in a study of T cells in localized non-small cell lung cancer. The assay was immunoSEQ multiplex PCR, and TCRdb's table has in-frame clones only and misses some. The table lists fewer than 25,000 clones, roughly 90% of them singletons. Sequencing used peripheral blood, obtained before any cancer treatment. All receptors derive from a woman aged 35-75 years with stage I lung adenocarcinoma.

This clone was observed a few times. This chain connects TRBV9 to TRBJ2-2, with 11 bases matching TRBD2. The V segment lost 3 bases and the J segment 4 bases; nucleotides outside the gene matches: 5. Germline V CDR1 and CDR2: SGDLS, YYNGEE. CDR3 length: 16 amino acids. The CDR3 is CASSAQGLAATGELFF. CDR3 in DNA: TGTGCCAGCAGCGCCCAGGGACTAGCGGCCACCGGGGAGCTGTTTTTT.

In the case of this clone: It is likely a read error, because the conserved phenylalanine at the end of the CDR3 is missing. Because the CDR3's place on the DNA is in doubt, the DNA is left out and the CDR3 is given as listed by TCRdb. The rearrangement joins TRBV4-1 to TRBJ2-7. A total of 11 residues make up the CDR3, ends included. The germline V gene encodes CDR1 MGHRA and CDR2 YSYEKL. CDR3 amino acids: CATPRTGTNQT.

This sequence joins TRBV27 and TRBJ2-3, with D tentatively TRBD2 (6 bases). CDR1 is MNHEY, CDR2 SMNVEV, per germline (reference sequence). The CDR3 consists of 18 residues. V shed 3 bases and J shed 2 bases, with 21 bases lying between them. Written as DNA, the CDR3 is TGTGCCAGCAGTTTCGGCAGAATCGGACGGAGGGACACAGATACGCAGTATTTT. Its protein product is CASSFGRIGRRDTDTQYF.

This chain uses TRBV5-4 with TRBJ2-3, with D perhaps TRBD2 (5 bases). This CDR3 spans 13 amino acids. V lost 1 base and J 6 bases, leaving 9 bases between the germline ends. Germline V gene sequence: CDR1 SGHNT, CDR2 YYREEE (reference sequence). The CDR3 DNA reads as TGTGCCAGCAGCTTGTGGGGAGCGGATACGCAGTATTTT. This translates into CASSLWGADTQYF.

The CDR3 is CASSLWTGRNTEAFF. The CDR3 DNA reads as TGTGCCAGCAGCTTGTGGACAGGGAGGAACACTGAAGCTTTCTTT. The chain carries TRBV5-4 and TRBJ1-1; 8 positions agree with TRBD1. Germline CDR1 is SGHNT and CDR2 is YYREEE (reference sequence). Germline trimming cut 1 base from V and 1 base from J; bases unmatched to any gene: 3. CDR3 length: 15 residues.

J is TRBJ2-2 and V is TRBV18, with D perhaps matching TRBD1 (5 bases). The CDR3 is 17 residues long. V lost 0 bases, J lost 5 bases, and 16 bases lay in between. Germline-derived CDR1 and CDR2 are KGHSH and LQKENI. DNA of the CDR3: TGTGCCAGCTCACCACCGATCAGTGGCAGGGTGACCGGGGAGCTGTTTTTT. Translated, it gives CASSPPISGRVTGELFF.